The rows below give T cell receptor beta chains drawn from one sample of a study of shared clonotypes between healthy human individuals. Data came from immunoSEQ multiplex PCR; TCRdb stores just in-frame clones and leaves some out. The sample consists of a few million clones, 80% to 95% of them appearing once. The specimen sequenced was naive CD4+ T cells from PBMCs. Receptor source: a man younger than 30 in good health. Some clones in this sample may be carry-over from other donors' samples. The CDR3 runs from the conserved cysteine through the conserved F or W. The order of the fields is clone size, V gene, J gene, D gene, CDR3 protein, CDR3 DNA. D genes are given only for firm matches. Clone size is stated in some rows and not others, as once, few, many or a class when expanded.

NA	TRBV18	TRBJ1-2	NA	CASSRPGRGGGYTF	TGTGCCAGCTCACGCCCGGGCAGGGGAGGTGGCTACACCTTC
few	TRBV2	TRBJ1-1	NA	CASNSDVAEAFF	TGTGCCAGCAATTCCGACGTCGCTGAAGCTTTCTTT
NA	TRBV5-1	TRBJ1-3	NA	CASSPGGVGGNTIYF	TGCGCCAGCAGCCCCGGGGGCGTTGGAGGGAACACCATATATTTT
NA	TRBV7-2	TRBJ2-3	TRBD2	CASSLGGRGTDTQYF	TGTGCCAGCAGCTTAGGCGGGAGAGGTACAGATACGCAGTATTTT
NA	TRBV10-3	TRBJ1-5	NA	CAISESAGNQPQHF	TGTGCCATCAGTGAGTCGGCAGGGAACCAGCCCCAGCATTTT
NA	TRBV28	TRBJ2-2	NA	CASTPGGVGTGELFF	TGTGCCAGCACACCGGGCGGGGTCGGCACCGGGGAGCTGTTTTTT
NA	TRBV30	TRBJ2-1	NA	CAHARGNEQFF	TGTGCCCATGCCAGGGGCAATGAGCAGTTCTTC
NA	TRBV5-8	TRBJ2-7	NA	CASSLGRAAYEQYF	TGTGCCAGCAGCTTGGGTCGGGCAGCTTACGAGCAGTACTTC
NA	TRBV6-5	TRBJ1-3	NA	CATQGGRARDTIYF	TGTGCCACCCAGGGAGGCCGGGCTCGAGACACCATATATTTT
NA	TRBV7-8	TRBJ2-7	NA	CASSLATAYYEQYF	TGTGCCAGCAGCTTAGCGACAGCTTATTACGAGCAGTACTTC
NA	TRBV2	TRBJ2-7	TRBD2	CASIPLRTSGAYEQYF	TGTGCCAGTATACCGTTAAGGACTAGCGGCGCCTACGAGCAGTACTTC
NA	TRBV5-1	TRBJ2-7	TRBD1	CASSFGTGGAYEQYF	TGCGCCAGCAGCTTTGGGACAGGGGGTGCCTACGAGCAGTACTTC
NA	TRBV7-2	TRBJ2-5	NA	CASSLGGSGFETQYF	TGTGCCAGCAGCTTAGGGGGATCGGGGTTTGAGACCCAGTACTTC
NA	TRBV19	TRBJ1-2	NA	CASSISIGGRYGYTF	TGTGCCAGTAGTATCTCAATCGGGGGCCGATATGGCTACACCTTC
NA	TRBV27	TRBJ1-1	TRBD1	CASGPIRGREAFF	TGTGCCAGTGGCCCAATCAGGGGGCGCGAGGCTTTCTTT
NA	TRBV28	TRBJ1-1	NA	CASSPVIVNTEAFF	TGTGCCAGCAGCCCTGTTATCGTTAACACTGAAGCTTTCTTT
NA	TRBV19	TRBJ2-3	NA	CASSTRTSSKDTQYF	TGTGCCAGTAGTACACGAACCTCCTCCAAAGATACGCAGTATTTT
NA	TRBV5-1	TRBJ2-5	TRBD1	CASRSQGAIETQYF	TGCGCCAGCAGGAGTCAGGGGGCAATTGAGACCCAGTACTTC
once	TRBV6-4	TRBJ2-2	TRBD1	CASSEQGGTGELFF	TGTGCCAGCAGTGAACAGGGGGGTACCGGGGAGCTGTTTTTT
NA	TRBV2	TRBJ2-6	NA	CASRTGAQNGANVLTF	TGTGCCAGCAGAACCGGGGCCCAAAATGGGGCCAACGTCCTGACTTTC
NA	TRBV2	TRBJ1-4	NA	CASSARGGTNEKLFF	TGTGCCAGCAGTGCCCGGGGGGGTACTAATGAAAAACTGTTTTTT
NA	TRBV30	TRBJ1-4	NA	CAWTLTGGRGEKLFF	TGTGCCTGGACCCTGACCGGAGGGAGAGGGGAAAAACTGTTTTTT
once	TRBV4-1	TRBJ2-5	TRBD2	CASSPTARTSGRAFQETQYF	TGCGCCAGCAGCCCGACAGCCCGGACTAGCGGGAGGGCCTTTCAAGAGACCCAGTACTTC
NA	TRBV5-4	TRBJ2-1	NA	CASSLGLNYNEQFF	TGTGCCAGCAGCCTCGGACTGAACTACAATGAGCAGTTCTTC
NA	TRBV7-9	TRBJ2-2	TRBD2	CASSLALLAGVDTGELFF	TGTGCCAGCAGCTTAGCCCTACTAGCGGGAGTAGACACCGGGGAGCTGTTTTTT
NA	TRBV5-4	TRBJ2-3	NA	CASSLYRVTDTQYF	TGTGCCAGCAGCTTGTACAGGGTCACAGATACGCAGTATTTT